What follows describes a single T cell receptor beta chain. This record belongs to a study of shared clonotypes between healthy human individuals. Some clones are missing from TCRdb's copy, which holds only in-frame ones; the method was immunoSEQ multiplex PCR. The repertoire holds approximately 2.5 million clones, with approximately 94% as singletons. The origin of this receptor is a man aged 18-30 years in good health. Some clones in this sample may be carry-over from other donors' samples. The sequencing input was naive CD4+ T cells from PBMCs. The subset was: CD45RA+ positively selected.

The CDR3 is CASSRQIAGDVTGELFF. The CDR3 DNA is TGTGCCAGCAGCCGACAGATAGCGGGAGACGTCACCGGGGAGCTGTTTTTT. This chain connects TRBV11-3 to TRBJ2-2, with 9 bases aligning to TRBD2. Germline V CDR1 and CDR2: SGHNT, YENEEA. V lost 5 bases and J lost 4; bases outside the gene matches: 11. This CDR3 is built from 17 residues.